Listed here are 10 T cell receptor beta chains from one sample, sequenced in a study of blood T cells in healthy people across ages (dated by TCRdb to the mid-2010s). The library relied on 5' RACE. Sequencing was performed on an Illumina HiSeq 2500. A second about 6 to 11 cycle PCR used a sample-barcoded 5' primer and a J-beta primer mix. TCRdb passed the public sequencing reads through fastp at Q25 and MiXCR, retaining productive beta sequences. CDR3 protein sequences are deduplicated, and each keeps its most common genes and DNA. The sample contains more than 750,000 distinct CDR3 sequences, approximately 32% of them found a single time. The ten top clones hold 10% of the sample. A further study also used this sample, focusing on T cells of mothers and their children.

Sequencing input: blood. These TCRs come from a woman between 35 and 50 years old in good health.

This clonotype showed up many times. The V gene is TRBV19, the J gene TRBJ2-7; TRBD1 matches 8 bases. CDR3 length: 14 amino acids. V gave up 3 bases and J gave up 3 bases; unmatched junction bases: 4. CDR1 and CDR2 from the germline V gene are LNHDA and SQIVND (reference sequence). This CDR3 reads CASSIGTGRYEQYF. The CDR3 DNA reads as TGTGCCAGTAGTATTGGGACAGGTCGCTACGAGCAGTACTTC. The full variable domain, completed using reference TRBV19 and TRBJ2-7, is DGGITQSPKYLFRKEGQNVTLSCEQNLNHDAMYWYRQDPGQGLRLIYYSQIVNDFQKGDIAEGYSVSREKKESFPLTVTSAQKNPTAFYLCASSIGTGRYEQYFGPGTRLTVT.

The chain combines TRBV18 with TRBJ1-5; D gene ambiguous. CDR3 length: 14 amino acids. Germline CDR1 and CDR2: KGHSH and LQKENI. Trimming removed 1 base from V and 4 bases from J, with 8 bases in between. CDR3 DNA: TGTGCCAGCTCACCACAGGGCCGGAATCAGCCCCAGCATTTT. It is translated as CASSPQGRNQPQHF. The variable domain in full, completed from reference TRBV18 and TRBJ1-5, reads NAGVMQNPRHLVRRRGQEARLRCSPMKGHSHVYWYRQLPEEGLKFMVYLQKENIIDESGMPKERFSAEFPKEGPSILRIQQVVRGDSAAYFCASSPQGRNQPQHFGDGTRLSIL.

The rearrangement joins TRBV5-1 to TRBJ2-7, with a weak D call TRBD2 (5 bases). V was shortened by 1 base and J by 0 bases, with 17 bases between the two germline ends. The CDR3 loop spans 17 amino acids. From germline, CDR1 is SGHRS and CDR2 YFSETQ. The CDR3 protein is CASSLRGVQTFSYEQYF. CDR3 sequence (DNA): TGCGCCAGCAGCTTGCGGGGAGTACAGACGTTCTCCTACGAGCAGTACTTC.

The V and J genes are TRBV10-3 and TRBJ1-2, with D unclear. Trimming took 0 bases from V and 1 from J, leaving 12 bases between them. The CDR3 runs to 16 residues. Germline V gives CDR1 ENHRY, CDR2 SYGVKD. CDR3 loop: CAISESPQKVNYGYTF. In DNA form, the CDR3 reads TGTGCCATCAGTGAGTCTCCGCAGAAAGTTAACTATGGCTACACCTTC.

J is TRBJ2-1 and V is TRBV28; 8 nucleotides agree with TRBD2. The CDR3 has 17 amino acids. Germline V gene lookup returns CDR1 MDHEN and CDR2 SYDVKM. V shed 3 bases, J shed 0 bases, and the junction held 7 bases outside the gene matches. CDR3 protein: CASSFQMAGGSYNEQFF. Written as DNA, the CDR3 is TGTGCCAGCAGTTTTCAAATGGCGGGGGGCTCCTACAATGAGCAGTTCTTC.

This clonotype was seen a handful of times. The J gene is TRBJ2-7, the V gene TRBV15, with D unclear. Trimming left V 4 bases short and J 4 bases short, with 17 bases between. The CDR3 sequence is 15 residues long. Germline CDR1 LNHNV, CDR2 YYDKDF (reference sequence). CDR3 residues: CATSKDLQQLYEQYF. DNA of the CDR3: TGTGCCACCAGCAAAGATTTACAACAATTATACGAGCAGTACTTC.

The chain is built from TRBV30 and TRBJ2-1, with a weak D call TRBD1 (6 bases). The CDR3 runs to 14 residues. Germline V gene lookup returns CDR1 GTSNPN and CDR2 SVGIG (reference sequence). V was cut by 3 bases and J by 5 bases, with 14 bases left in between. The CDR3 nucleotides are TGTGCCTGGAGGAAAGCGGCAGGGGACAATGAGCAGTTCTTC. Translation: CAWRKAAGDNEQFF.

The rearrangement uses TRBV4-2 and TRBJ2-5; D gene uncertain. The ends were cut back, 0 bases at V and 2 bases at J, with 7 bases in the middle. Germline assignment: CDR1 LGHNA and CDR2 YNFKEQ. CDR3 length: 14 residues. CDR3 loop: CASSQDHGQETQYF. CDR3 in DNA: TGTGCCAGCAGCCAAGATCACGGGCAAGAGACCCAGTACTTC.

This clonotype was observed a few times. This chain connects TRBV25-1 to TRBJ2-7; 8 nucleotides match TRBD2. V shed 8 bases and J 4 bases; nucleotides not matched to a gene: 13. This CDR3 spans 15 amino acids. CDR1 and CDR2 from the germline V gene are MGHDK and SYGVNS. The CDR3 protein is CASRGASGLKYEQYF. The CDR3 nucleotides are TGTGCCAGCCGGGGGGCTAGCGGGCTAAAATACGAGCAGTACTTC.

This clonotype was recorded at least ten times. The chain has TRBV18 and TRBJ1-1; 7 nucleotides agree with TRBD1. The CDR3 runs to 12 residues. Germline V lookup: CDR1 KGHSH, CDR2 LQKENI. The trim removed 2 bases at V and 11 bases at J, leaving 5 bases unmatched. The DNA of the CDR3 is TGTGCCAGCTCACCAGACAGGGTGGACGCTTTCTTT. This codes for CASSPDRVDAFF.